This TCR beta chain was sequenced during a study of OX40 agonist ivuxolimab in advanced cancers. Turning to the study itself: As their treatment, patients were administered ivuxolimab, an agonistic anti-OX40 (CD134) antibody.

In the case of this clone: What it binds is unknown.

Regarding the study as a whole: Antigen specificity of clonally expanded peripheral T cells was not established.

CDR1 is SGHTA, CDR2 FQGNSA, per germline. Trimming stripped 0 bases from V and 0 bases from J, with 12 bases between. This CDR3 has 17 amino acids. Clones were sequenced by immunoSEQ multiplex PCR, and TCRdb holds only the in-frame ones, with some missing. Among about 130,000 clones listed, about 92% were seen once. The rearrangement uses TRBV7-2 and TRBJ1-3; D is unresolved. Specimen: CD4+ or CD8+ T cells sorted from blood, collected in a trial of the OX40 agonist ivuxolimab. The clonotype originates from an adult with an advanced solid tumor such as melanoma, head and neck, liver or kidney cancer. Here the CDR3 reads CASSLAPAGNSGNTIYF. The CDR3 bases are TGTGCCAGCAGCTTAGCGCCGGCAGGAAACTCTGGAAACACCATATATTTT. Variable domain in full (rest from reference TRBV7-2 and TRBJ1-3): GAGVSQSPSNKVTEKGKDVELRCDPISGHTALYWYRQSLGQGLEFLIYFQGNSAPDKSGLPSDRFSAERTGGSVSTLTIQRTQQEDSAVYLCASSLAPAGNSGNTIYFGEGSWLTVV.